The rows below give T cell receptor beta chains drawn from one sample of a study of human T cells and chemical hapten exposure. TCRdb independently ran MiXCR on the RACE reads; one entry per CDR3 protein. There are fewer than 400,000 distinct CDR3 sequences in the sample; around 7% occur only once, and about 8% lies in the top ten. The sequenced sample was whole blood, obtained in connection with sensitization to the hapten diphenylcyclopropenone (DPC). Source of these receptors: a woman younger than 35 with alopecia areata. Some clones in this sample may be carry-over from other donors' samples. Both conserved end residues are part of each CDR3. D genes are given only for firm matches. Not all rows give a size; the values are once, few, many and, for expanded clones, a class.

few,.,TRBJ1-5,TRBV28,CASSLFSNSNQPQHF,TGTGCCAGCAGTTTATTCAGTAATAGCAATCAGCCCCAGCATTTT
few,.,TRBJ2-2,TRBV6-5,CASSYSGQGTGELFF,TGTGCCAGCAGTTACTCGGGGCAGGGCACCGGGGAGCTGTTTTTT
few,TRBD1,TRBJ1-1,TRBV12-3/TRBV12-4,CASKFWDRVVETEAFF,TGTGCCAGCAAGTTTTGGGACAGGGTGGTTGAGACTGAAGCTTTCTTT
few,.,TRBJ2-1,TRBV20-1,CSARPFGGSMHEQFF,TGCAGTGCTAGACCCTTTGGAGGTAGCATGCATGAGCAGTTCTTC
many,.,TRBJ1-1,TRBV12-5,CASGPDGGEAFF,TGTGCTAGTGGCCCGGACGGTGGTGAAGCTTTCTTT
few,.,TRBJ2-1,TRBV29-1,CSVDGHQDPLEQFF,TGCAGCGTTGATGGACACCAAGACCCTCTTGAGCAGTTCTTC
few,.,TRBJ2-3,TRBV11-2,CASSLSLSSTDTQYF,TGTGCCAGCAGCTTATCCCTTTCAAGCACAGATACGCAGTATTTT
many,.,TRBJ2-5,TRBV5-6,CASSLVDEVETQYF,TGTGCCAGCAGCTTGGTTGACGAAGTAGAGACCCAGTACTTC
.,TRBD1,TRBJ2-7,TRBV11-2,CASSLVRTGPVAYEQYF,TGTGCCAGCAGCTTAGTTCGGACAGGCCCGGTGGCCTACGAGCAGTACTTC
.,.,TRBJ2-3,TRBV6-2/TRBV6-3,CASSWSASTDTQYF,TGTGCCAGCAGTTGGTCAGCTAGCACAGATACGCAGTATTTT
.,TRBD1,TRBJ1-5,TRBV11-1,CASRGVRDRGTQPQHF,TGTGCCAGCAGAGGGGTACGGGACAGGGGGACTCAGCCCCAGCATTTT
.,.,TRBJ1-1,TRBV29-1,CSVEPTRQQNTEAFF,TGCAGCGTTGAACCGACGAGGCAGCAGAACACTGAAGCTTTCTTT
.,.,TRBJ2-3,TRBV28,CAAGALVSDTQYF,TGTGCCGCAGGGGCCCTTGTGTCAGATACGCAGTATTTT
.,.,TRBJ1-5,TRBV6-5,CASSPTLDGQPQHF,TGTGCCAGCAGTCCAACTCTCGACGGTCAGCCCCAGCATTTT
many,TRBD1,TRBJ1-6,TRBV7-7,CASSLEGGNSPLHF,TGTGCCAGCAGCTTAGAAGGGGGCAATTCACCCCTCCACTTT
many,TRBD1,TRBJ2-7,TRBV10-3,CAISESTGVEQYF,TGTGCCATCAGTGAGTCAACAGGGGTCGAGCAGTACTTC
.,TRBD2,TRBJ2-3,TRBV28,CASSRGEGFQYF,TGTGCCAGCAGTCGCGGGGAGGGCTTCCAGTATTTT
many,.,TRBJ1-1,TRBV12-3/TRBV12-4,CASSYGGYTEAFF,TGTGCCAGCAGTTACGGAGGATACACTGAAGCTTTCTTT
many,.,TRBJ2-7,TRBV7-6,CASSLEAGPTYEQYF,TGTGCCAGCAGCTTAGAGGCGGGACCAACCTACGAGCAGTACTTC
.,.,TRBJ2-1,TRBV7-9,CASSLVPGKREQFF,TGTGCCAGCAGCTTAGTGCCAGGGAAAAGGGAGCAGTTCTTC
.,.,TRBJ2-7,TRBV4-3,CASSQVRTDEQYF,TGCGCCAGCAGCCAAGTCCGGACAGACGAGCAGTACTTC
many,TRBD1,TRBJ1-2,TRBV6-6,CASSTGQGRAGYTF,TGTGCCAGCAGTACCGGACAGGGAAGAGCAGGCTACACCTTC
.,.,TRBJ1-5,TRBV6-2/TRBV6-3,CASSYPWLIQSNQPQHF,TGTGCCAGCAGTTACCCTTGGTTGATACAGAGCAATCAGCCCCAGCATTTT
many,TRBD2,TRBJ2-6,TRBV6-5,CASRSQGLEYNVLTF,TGTGCCAGCAGATCCCAAGGACTAGAGTATAACGTCCTGACTTTC
many,.,TRBJ2-3,TRBV6-2/TRBV6-3,CASSYKTGGTDTQYF,TGTGCCAGCAGTTACAAAACGGGGGGCACAGATACGCAGTATTTT
many,TRBD1,TRBJ1-2,TRBV7-6,CASSPQGANYGYTF,TGTGCCAGCAGCCCGCAGGGGGCTAACTATGGCTACACCTTC
many,.,TRBJ2-1,TRBV5-1,CASSPTTSTDEQFF,TGCGCCAGCAGCCCAACAACTAGTACGGATGAGCAGTTCTTC
.,.,TRBJ1-5,TRBV6-2/TRBV6-3,CASSPGFGSNQPQHF,TGTGCCAGCAGCCCAGGGTTCGGTAGCAATCAGCCCCAGCATTTT
few,TRBD2,TRBJ2-7,TRBV4-3,CASSHVGGDYEQYF,TGCGCCAGCAGCCACGTCGGGGGGGACTACGAGCAGTACTTC
.,.,TRBJ1-5,TRBV21-1,CAAQVGQPQHF,TGTGCCGCACAGGTGGGTCAGCCCCAGCATTTT
many,TRBD1,TRBJ2-7,TRBV4-3,CAQPPGTGAYEQYF,TGCGCCCAGCCCCCCGGGACAGGAGCCTACGAGCAGTACTTC
.,.,TRBJ2-3,TRBV5-1,CASSFTGPTDTQYF,TGCGCCAGCAGCTTTACAGGGCCCACAGATACGCAGTATTTT
.,.,TRBJ1-5,TRBV28,CASSFTGAGRQPQHF,TGTGCCAGCAGTTTTACGGGGGCCGGCCGTCAGCCCCAGCATTTT
many,TRBD2,TRBJ2-3,TRBV14,CASSQLLAGPSEDTQYF,TGTGCCAGCAGCCAACTCCTAGCGGGGCCCAGTGAGGATACGCAGTATTTT
.,TRBD2,TRBJ2-3,TRBV5-1,CASSLVASGARTDTQYF,TGCGCCAGCAGCTTGGTCGCGAGCGGGGCCCGCACAGATACGCAGTATTTT